This TCR beta chain was found in a study of regulatory T cells in long-lasting Graves disease. This CDR3 is built from 12 residues. The germline gives CDR1 DFQATT, CDR2 SNEGSKA (reference sequence). Both iRepertoire HTBI primers and Arm-PCR of CDR3 regions were used to build the TCR beta libraries. MiXCR, applied by TCRdb to the multiplex PCR reads, yields one record per CDR3 protein. The sample yields a few hundred thousand distinct CDR3 sequences, over 20% seen once. The time point denotes: persistent/refractory GD, antithyroid drugs over 5 years with positive TRAb. PBMC RNA was the source of the TCR library.

The starting material was peripheral blood mononuclear cells (PBMCs), obtained when the disease was refractory, from a patient treated with antithyroid drugs. This receptor was obtained from a female donor with Graves disease. The J gene is TRBJ2-7, the V gene TRBV20-1, with TRBD2 identical over 9 bases. CDR3 sequence: CAESGRNDEQYF. For the CDR3, the DNA is TGCGCAGAAAGCGGGAGGAACGACGAGCAGTACTTC.